This entry concerns a single T cell receptor (beta chain). Antigen unknown. V lost 1 base, J lost 9 bases, and 9 bases lay in between. The CDR3 runs to 13 residues. Germline V gene lookup returns CDR1 SGHVS and CDR2 FQNEAQ. The data belong to a study of identical twins. Findings of the study overall: For cord blood, abundant beta clonotypes had fewer insertions, unlike memory repertoires, which showed none.

TCRdb called the 5' RACE reads again in MiXCR, with one record for every CDR3 protein. This table holds about 470,000 distinct CDR3 sequences, around 24% found once. In addition, the sample was reused for a study of T cells expressing NK-cell markers. As reported in that work: Repertoire data for TCR beta were derived from sorted T cells (CD3+CD56+NKG2C+, CD3+CD56+NKG2C- and CD3+CD56-NKG2C+). HCMV serostatus: most of the eight sequenced donors positive, one negative. About 6 donors had dominant NKG2C+ clonotypes that comprised about 1.0-8% of their CD8+ T cells.

The chain joins TRBV7-8 to TRBJ2-2; D remains unclear. Material for sequencing was CD4+ T cells sorted from blood. This clonotype was sampled from a woman aged 18 to 35 in good health. CDR3 bases: TGTGCCAGCAGCTTAGATACGATAAGGGAGCTGTTTTTT. Translated: CASSLDTIRELFF.